The 27 T cell receptor beta chains below were found in one sample sequenced in a study of T cell responses to AZD1222 COVID-19 vaccine. Generated by immunoSEQ multiplex PCR, the TCRdb table keeps only in-frame clones and is missing some. The table lists 75,000 to 95,000 clones, approximately 81% of them singletons, with 10% to 15% in the top ten. Specimen: peripheral blood, collected on day 0 of AZD1222 vaccination. These receptors were collected from an adult in good health.

V is TRBV7-2 and J is TRBJ2-3; TRBD1 matches at 7 bases. The CDR3 totals 15 residues. CDR1 is SGHTA and CDR2 is FQGNSA in the germline V gene. V shed 2 bases and J 0 bases; nucleotides not matched to a gene: 2. The CDR3 coding sequence is TGTGCCAGCAGCTTACAGGGGGTAAGCACAGATACGCAGTATTTT. It encodes CASSLQGVSTDTQYF.

The sample holds one count of this clone. The chain uses TRBV28 and TRBJ1-2; 8 nucleotides match TRBD1. J lost 4 bases, V lost 2 bases, and 3 bases had no gene match. Germline CDR1 reads MDHEN; CDR2 reads SYDVKM. The CDR3 length is 14 residues. CDR3 region: CASSLGTGLYGYTF. CDR3 sequence (DNA): TGTGCCAGCAGTTTAGGGACAGGCCTCTATGGCTACACCTTC.

J is TRBJ1-2 and V is TRBV2; unclear D gene. The V end was cut by 3 bases, the J end by 1 base, with 9 bases between. Per germline, CDR1 SNHLY and CDR2 FYNNEI. The CDR3 has 14 amino acids. CDR3 DNA: TGTGCCAGCAGTGATGCCCTTCTTAACTATGGCTACACCTTC. Translating gives CASSDALLNYGYTF.

This clone was counted only a few times. The genes are TRBV7-9 and TRBJ1-6; 7 bases agree with TRBD1. The germline CDR1 and CDR2 sequences are SEHNR and FQNEAQ (reference sequence). This CDR3 is built from 13 residues. Trimming took 3 bases from V and 8 from J; bases not matched to a gene: 1. In nucleotides, the CDR3 is TGTGCCAGCAGCTTTGACAGGGATTCACCCCTCCACTTT. Encoded protein: CASSFDRDSPLHF.

This rearrangement joins TRBV6-5 to TRBJ1-5; D not resolved. V lost 6 bases and J 4 bases, leaving 10 bases between the germline ends. CDR3 length: 13 residues. CDR1 MNHEY and CDR2 SVGAGI come from the germline V gene. The chain's CDR3 is CASRKDGNQPQHF. CDR3 bases: TGTGCCAGCAGAAAGGACGGGAATCAGCCCCAGCATTTT.

J is TRBJ1-2 and V is TRBV27, with TRBD1 as a possible D gene (5 bases). This CDR3 contains 13 residues. The V and J ends lost 2 bases and 8 bases respectively, with 12 bases between them. Germline V gene lookup returns CDR1 MNHEY and CDR2 SMNVEV (reference sequence). The CDR3 is CASSLGALGGYTF. In DNA form, the CDR3 reads TGTGCCAGCAGTTTAGGGGCCCTCGGGGGCTACACCTTC.

CDR3 nucleotide sequence: TGTGCCAGCAGCTTGATGGACAGGGGGATGGCTAATGAAAAACTGTTTTTT. It encodes CASSLMDRGMANEKLFF. V gene TRBV7-2 combines with J gene TRBJ1-4; 10 positions match TRBD1. Germline V gene sequence: CDR1 SGHTA, CDR2 FQGNSA. V dropped 3 bases and J dropped 3; count of bases not matched to a gene: 7. The CDR3 extends over 17 amino acids.

The J gene is TRBJ1-5, the V gene TRBV7-2, with a weak D call TRBD1 (5 bases). Germline CDR1 and CDR2: SGHTA and FQGNSA. CDR3 length equals 13 residues. V was pared by 3 bases and J by 7 bases, with 10 bases between. CDR3 residues: CASSLGVRQPQHF. The DNA for the CDR3 is TGTGCCAGCAGCTTGGGGGTGAGGCAGCCCCAGCATTTT.

The J gene is TRBJ2-1, the V gene TRBV14; 8 positions agree with TRBD1. The CDR3 is 16 residues long. V lost 5 bases and J lost 4; bases outside the gene matches: 10. Per the germline V gene, CDR1 is SGHDN and CDR2 is FVKESK. The CDR3 DNA reads as TGTGCCAGCAGCAGATACCGGACAGGGCAGTACAATGAGCAGTTCTTC. As protein: CASSRYRTGQYNEQFF.

This chain joins TRBV6-5 and TRBJ1-2; 8 nucleotides agree with TRBD1. This CDR3 region has 12 residues. With 11 bases clipped from V and 8 bases from J, the junction kept 10 bases outside the gene matches. Germline V CDR1 and CDR2: MNHEY, SVGAGI. The CDR3 spells CAGVQGARGYTF. The CDR3 nucleotides read TGTGCCGGCGTCCAGGGGGCTAGAGGCTACACCTTC.

The rearrangement links TRBV11-3 to TRBJ2-3, with D hard to call. CDR3 length equals 14 residues. Trimming removed 5 bases at V and 3 bases at J, with 12 bases between. CDR1 is SGHNT and CDR2 is YENEEA in the germline V gene. CDR3 loop: CASSPSAGTDTQYF. CDR3 DNA: TGTGCCAGCAGCCCAAGCGCCGGGACAGATACGCAGTATTTT. Full variable domain (remainder filled in from reference TRBV11-3 and TRBJ2-3): EAGVVQSPRYKIIEKKQPVAFWCNPISGHNTLYWYLQNLGQGPELLIRYENEEAVDDSQLPKDRFSAERLKGVDSTLKIQPAELGDSAVYLCASSPSAGTDTQYFGPGTRLTVL.

This chain links TRBV28 with TRBJ2-7; the D gene is possibly TRBD1 (6 bases). CDR1 MDHEN and CDR2 SYDVKM come from the germline V gene. The V end was cut by 5 bases, the J end by 2 bases, with 16 bases between. CDR3 size: 15 residues. The CDR3 DNA sequence: TGTGCCAGCAGTCTACCCCGGGACACGACCTACGAGCAGTACTTC. Translation: CASSLPRDTTYEQYF.

This clone has only one observation. The chain couples TRBV5-1 to TRBJ1-5; D gene uncertain. CDR1 and CDR2 (germline): SGHRS, YFSETQ. The CDR3 spans 14 residues. V was pared by 0 bases and J by 4 bases, with 8 bases between. The CDR3 DNA sequence: TGCGCCAGCAGCTTGGGGCAGGTAAATCAGCCCCAGCATTTT. It codes for CASSLGQVNQPQHF.

The chain carries TRBV5-1 and TRBJ2-3, with 14 bases aligning to TRBD2. CDR1 and CDR2 (germline): SGHRS, YFSETQ. The CDR3 length is 17 residues. Trimming at V came to 4 bases and at J to 2 bases, leaving 6 bases not matched to a gene. The CDR3 bases are TGCGCCAGCAGCCGGGGGACTAGCGGGGGCTACACAGATACGCAGTATTTT. This codes for CASSRGTSGGYTDTQYF.

V gene TRBV7-3 combines with J gene TRBJ1-2; D may be TRBD1 (5 bases). Germline loops: CDR1 SGHTA, CDR2 FQGTGA. CDR3 length: 15 residues. V was trimmed by 0 bases and J by 6 bases, leaving 14 bases between them. CDR3 sequence (DNA): TGTGCCAGCAGCTTAACGGGGCAGGGTTGGGATGGCTACACCTTC. Amino acids: CASSLTGQGWDGYTF.

The chain links TRBV4-1 to TRBJ1-3; D is unresolved. The germline V and J ends were trimmed by 4 bases and 2 bases, with 6 bases remaining between them. Germline CDR1 is MGHRA and CDR2 is YSYEKL. This CDR3 has 13 amino acids. The DNA of the CDR3 is TGCGCCAGCAGCCCCGGCCCTGGAAACACCATATATTTT. Its protein is CASSPGPGNTIYF.

This clone was picked up a small number of times. The chain joins TRBV7-6 to TRBJ2-2, with TRBD1 matching over 7 bases. Germline V gene sequence: CDR1 SGHVS, CDR2 FNYEAQ. The CDR3 has 16 residues. V shed 1 base, J shed 0 bases, and the junction held 2 bases outside the gene matches. The CDR3 bases are TGTGCCAGCAGCTTAGTCACAGGGGCGAACACCGGGGAGCTGTTTTTT. Translation: CASSLVTGANTGELFF. Complete variable domain (other parts from reference TRBV7-6 and TRBJ2-2): GAGVSQSPRYKVTKRGQDVALRCDPISGHVSLYWYRQALGQGPEFLTYFNYEAQQDKSGLPNDRFSAERPEGSISTLTIQRTEQRDSAMYRCASSLVTGANTGELFFGEGSRLTVL.

The chain uses TRBV7-2 and TRBJ1-5; D remains ambiguous. Trimming left V 0 bases short and J 7 bases short, with 4 bases between. Germline CDR1 SGHTA, CDR2 FQGNSA. The CDR3 covers 12 residues. CDR3 nucleotide sequence: TGTGCCAGCAGCTTAGCCCTACAGCCCCAGCATTTT. Amino acid sequence: CASSLALQPQHF.

This chain uses TRBV4-1 with TRBJ2-7; D is unresolved. The V gene's germline CDR1 is MGHRA and CDR2 YSYEKL. Trimming stripped 1 base from V and 6 bases from J, with 4 bases between. The length of the CDR3 is 11 residues. The CDR3 nucleotides read TGCGCCAGCAGCCAAGGGATCGAGCAGTACTTC. This translates into CASSQGIEQYF.

This chain connects TRBV29-1 to TRBJ1-2; D may be TRBD1 (5 bases). Per the germline V gene, CDR1 is SQVTM and CDR2 is ANQGSEA. This CDR3 region has 12 residues. V was trimmed by 7 bases and J by 6 bases, leaving 15 bases between them. The CDR3 spells CSAGSQGDGYTF. DNA for the CDR3: TGCAGCGCTGGGAGTCAGGGAGATGGCTACACCTTC.

This clone is a singleton in its sample. The chain is built from TRBV6-5 and TRBJ1-5, with TRBD1 matching over 7 bases. Germline-derived CDR1 and CDR2 are MNHEY and SVGAGI. This CDR3 comprises 15 residues. V lost 4 bases, J lost 4 bases, and 7 bases stayed unmatched. CDR3 coding DNA: TGTGCCAGCAGTTCCAGGACAGGAATAAATCAGCCCCAGCATTTT. It is translated as CASSSRTGINQPQHF.

V gene TRBV5-1 combines with J gene TRBJ1-5; possibly TRBD1 for D (5 bases). The CDR3 is made up of 14 amino acids. Germline values: CDR1 SGHRS, CDR2 YFSETQ. The V and J ends lost 7 bases and 2 bases respectively, with 13 bases between them. The CDR3 sequence is CASRPTGGNQPQHF. CDR3 sequence (DNA): TGCGCCAGCCGCCCGACGGGGGGCAATCAGCCCCAGCATTTT.

This clone was seen a handful of times. The chain carries TRBV11-2 and TRBJ2-3; D is ambiguous. The V end lost 0 bases, the J end lost 6 bases, and 13 bases lay between the germline ends. CDR3 length: 15 residues. Germline V gene data show CDR1 as SGHAT and CDR2 as FQNNGV. CDR3 sequence reads: CASSLEVRPLDTQYF. The DNA of the CDR3 is TGTGCCAGCAGCTTAGAGGTCCGGCCGCTGGATACGCAGTATTTT. The full variable domain, completed using reference TRBV11-2 and TRBJ2-3, is EAGVAQSPRYKIIEKRQSVAFWCNPISGHATLYWYQQILGQGPKLLIQFQNNGVVDDSQLPKDRFSAERLKGVDSTLKIQPAKLEDSAVYLCASSLEVRPLDTQYFGPGTRLTVL.

This clone has more than one count but fewer than ten. This CDR3 is CASSRSGTGSSPLHF. The CDR3 region has the DNA TGTGCCAGTAGTCGTTCCGGGACAGGGAGTTCACCCCTCCACTTT. V gene TRBV19 combines with J gene TRBJ1-6, with 9 nucleotides matching TRBD1. CDR1 is LNHDA, CDR2 SQIVND, per germline (reference sequence). This CDR3 comprises 15 residues. The ends lost 5 bases at V and 9 bases at J; junction bases unmatched: 8.

The chain couples TRBV4-3 to TRBJ1-2; D gene unclear. CDR1 and CDR2 from the germline V gene are LGHNA and YSLEER. This CDR3 comprises 14 residues. With 0 bases removed from V and 5 bases from J, the gap between germline ends came to 10 bases. The CDR3 nucleotides are TGCGCCAGCAGCCAAGATCGGCTCGGGTATGGCTACACCTTC. Protein: CASSQDRLGYGYTF.

The V and J genes are TRBV30 and TRBJ2-7, with TRBD1 matching over 7 bases. The CDR3 spans 12 residues. Trimming at V came to 1 base and at J to 5 bases, leaving 2 bases not matched to a gene. Germline V lookup: CDR1 GTSNPN, CDR2 SVGIG (reference sequence). The CDR3 loop reads CAWSDRGHEQYF. The CDR3, as DNA: TGTGCCTGGAGTGACAGGGGCCACGAGCAGTACTTC.

This clone has a handful of counts. The chain carries TRBV21-1 and TRBJ1-6; the D call TRBD1 from the table was never checked on the DNA. TRBV21-1 is given as a pseudogene. The CDR3 covers 16 residues. The CDR3 protein is CASSKRPGQGASPLHF. CDR3 in DNA: TGTGCCAGCAGCAAGAGACCCGGACAGGGTGCGTCACCCCTCCACTTT.